This entry lists 10 T cell receptor beta chains sequenced from one sample in a study of vaccination effects on CD4 cells after COVID-19. Viral peptide pool expansion of antigen-specific CD4+ T cells preceded sequencing in the ViraFEST assay. Having been cultured for around ten days, the cells underwent CD4+ T cell isolation. Prior SARS-CoV-2 infection was absent in the vaccine recipients, as shown by negative nucleocapsid antibodies. Their cognate antigens are unknown. Measured with immunoSEQ multiplex PCR; TCRdb has only the in-frame clones, and not every one. The table lists about 68,000 clones, 75% to 90% of them singletons. Sequencing used CD4+ T cells from PBMCs cultured with SARS-CoV-2 spike peptides, obtained before COVID-19 vaccination. The receptors derive from a human donor who received a COVID-19 vaccine.

The V and J genes are TRBV5-5 and TRBJ2-1; D ambiguous. Trimming shortened V by 1 base and J by 6 bases, and 11 bases separated the two germline ends. CDR3 size: 14 residues. Per germline, CDR1 SGHKS and CDR2 YYEKEE (reference sequence). The CDR3 loop is CASSLMTVTNEQFF. In nucleotides, the CDR3 is TGTGCCAGCAGCTTGATGACGGTTACCAATGAGCAGTTCTTC.

This clone was seen only once. The V gene is TRBV5-1, the J gene TRBJ2-3, with unresolved D. The germline V gene has CDR1 SGHRS and CDR2 YFSETQ. The CDR3 totals 14 residues. With 0 bases removed from V and 6 bases from J, the gap between germline ends came to 11 bases. The CDR3 loop is CASSLGSIGDTQYF. CDR3 DNA sequence: TGCGCCAGCAGCTTGGGGAGCATCGGGGATACGCAGTATTTT. Drawing the rest from reference TRBV5-1 and TRBJ2-3, the complete variable domain is KAGVTQTPRYLIKTRGQQVTLSCSPISGHRSVSWYQQTPGQGLQFLFEYFSETQRNKGNFPGRFSGRQFSNSRSEMNVSTLELGDSALYLCASSLGSIGDTQYFGPGTRLTVL.

The chain combines TRBV10-3 with TRBJ2-5; D unclear. CDR1 is ENHRY and CDR2 is SYGVKD in the germline V gene. V lost 2 bases to trimming and J lost 5 bases, with 9 bases between them. The CDR3 contains 13 residues. CDR3 in DNA: TGTGCCATCAGTGAGCGACCGAAGGAGACCCAGTACTTC. Translated: CAISERPKETQYF.

This rearrangement joins TRBV6-2 or TRBV6-3 to TRBJ1-5; 7 bases are shared with TRBD1. Losses at the gene ends were 6 bases for V and 6 bases for J; bases not matched to a gene: 20. Germline values: CDR1 MNHEY, CDR2 SVGEGT. The CDR3 spans 18 residues. As DNA, the CDR3 is TGTGCCAGCAGCCCTATTAATACACAGGGGATCCGGCGTCAGCCCCAGCATTTT. It is translated as CASSPINTQGIRRQPQHF.

The chain joins TRBV24-1 to TRBJ2-3; no clear D. Per germline, CDR1 KGHDR and CDR2 SFDVKD. This CDR3 has 14 residues. Trimming stripped 5 bases from V and 0 bases from J, with 8 bases between. CDR3 DNA: TGTGCCACCAGTGCGAGTTCTAGCACAGATACGCAGTATTTT. This sequence encodes CATSASSSTDTQYF.

This sequence joins TRBV5-8 and TRBJ2-1; 8 nucleotides agree with TRBD1. The germline V gene has CDR1 SGHTS and CDR2 YDEGEE. This CDR3 contains 15 residues. V shed 2 bases and J 4 bases; nucleotides not matched to a gene: 5. CDR3 coding DNA: TGTGCCAGCAGCTTCAGGGGGCAGATTTACAATGAGCAGTTCTTC. It encodes CASSFRGQIYNEQFF.

This chain connects TRBV2 to TRBJ2-5, with 13 positions matching TRBD2. The CDR3 is 15 amino acids. Losses at the gene ends were 5 bases for V and 1 base for J; bases not matched to a gene: 1. CDR1 is SNHLY, CDR2 FYNNEI, per germline. CDR3 region: CASSWTSGGQETQYF. For the CDR3, the DNA is TGTGCCAGCAGTTGGACTAGCGGGGGCCAAGAGACCCAGTACTTC.

Here the CDR3 DNA reads TGCGCCAGCAGCCTTCCCCTAGGCGGGGAACGAGATGAAGCTTTCTTT. Translation: CASSLPLGGERDEAFF. The V call is TRBV4-3, the J call TRBJ1-1; D remains unclear. Trimming took 4 bases from V and 7 from J, leaving 22 bases between them. The CDR3 loop spans 16 amino acids. From germline, CDR1 is LGHNA and CDR2 YSLEER.

In DNA, the CDR3 is TGTGCCAGCAGCCACCCGGGACTAGCGGGGGGAAGGCAAGAGACCCAGTACTTC. This codes for CASSHPGLAGGRQETQYF. The chain couples TRBV14 to TRBJ2-5, with TRBD2 matching over 15 bases. Germline CDR1 SGHDN, CDR2 FVKESK. V lost 3 bases and J lost 2; bases outside the gene matches: 7. CDR3 length: 18 amino acids.

Only a few counts were recorded for this clone. The V and J genes are TRBV10-3 and TRBJ2-5; D is perhaps TRBD1 or TRBD2 (5 bases each). The ends were cut back, 10 bases at V and 2 bases at J, with 23 bases in the middle. Germline loops: CDR1 ENHRY, CDR2 SYGVKD. This CDR3 region has 16 residues. The CDR3 sequence: CATGGRGPGLQETQYF. The CDR3 DNA reads as TGTGCCACCGGCGGTAGGGGACCAGGCCTTCAAGAGACCCAGTACTTC.